The rows below give T cell receptor beta chains drawn from one sample of a study of T cell changes during pregnancy in multiple sclerosis. TCRdb's copy holds only in-frame clones and misses some; the assay was immunoSEQ multiplex PCR. The sample holds 70,000 to 80,000 clones; approximately 92% are singletons and the top ten take about 4%. Sequenced material: peripheral blood, taken after pregnancy. Every receptor here comes from a female donor in good health, enrolled as a control in a pregnancy study. The CDR3 runs from the conserved cysteine through the conserved F or W. The order of the fields is D gene, clone size, J gene, V gene, CDR3 DNA, CDR3 protein. The D gene is left open where the match is weak. Clone size, where shown, is once, few, many, or a class for clones that have expanded.

.,.,TRBJ1-6,TRBV18,TGTGCCAGCCACGCGGGTATACGTTCACCCCTCCACTTT,CASHAGIRSPLHF
.,.,TRBJ2-3,TRBV5-4,TGTGCCAGCAGCTTGGAACAGGTTAGCACAGATACGCAGTATTTT,CASSLEQVSTDTQYF
.,.,TRBJ2-2,TRBV7-6,TGTGCCAGCAGCCCAGCGGGACCAGGGGCCGGGGAGCTGTTTTTT,CASSPAGPGAGELFF
TRBD2,.,TRBJ2-2,TRBV9,TGTGCCAGCAGCGTAGGAGGACTAGCGGGGTTCACCGGGGAGCTGTTTTTT,CASSVGGLAGFTGELFF
.,.,TRBJ1-2,TRBV7-2,TGTGCCAGCAGCTTAGGGGGGCAGGGTCCCTATGGCTACACCTTC,CASSLGGQGPYGYTF
.,few,TRBJ1-1,TRBV5-1,TGCGCCAGCAGCTTGGATACGGGAAAAGCTTTCTTT,CASSLDTGKAFF
TRBD1,.,TRBJ1-3,TRBV10-3,TGTGCCATCAGTGAAGACAGGGTAAAGGGCGGCTCTGGAAACACCATATATTTT,CAISEDRVKGGSGNTIYF
.,.,TRBJ2-3,TRBV12-5,TGTGCTAGTGGTTTGGTAAGCGGGCGGGGCCCAGATACGCAGTATTTT,CASGLVSGRGPDTQYF
TRBD1,.,TRBJ2-3,TRBV11-2,TGTGCCAGCAGCCCTGGAATTGTGACAGGGGAGAGGACAGATACGCAGTATTTT,CASSPGIVTGERTDTQYF
.,.,TRBJ2-2,TRBV5-1,TGCGCCAGCAGTTCAGCAGGCCGTTCCACCTCGAACACCGGGGAGCTGTTTTTT,CASSSAGRSTSNTGELFF
TRBD1,.,TRBJ1-1,TRBV4-1,TGCGCCAGCAGCCAAGGACAGGGGGGCACTGAAGCTTTCTTT,CASSQGQGGTEAFF
TRBD2,medium-sized,TRBJ2-2,TRBV6-5,TGTGCCAGCACCCGGGAGGCGGGGGTCCCCGGGGAGCTGTTTTTT,CASTREAGVPGELFF
TRBD1,.,TRBJ1-1,TRBV11-2,TGTGCCAGCAGCGCGACAGGGTTGACGAACACTGAAGCTTTCTTT,CASSATGLTNTEAFF
.,.,TRBJ1-5,TRBV28,TGTGCCAGCAGTTTATCAGGGGTCATTAGTCAGCCCCAGCATTTT,CASSLSGVISQPQHF
.,.,TRBJ1-1,TRBV7-2,TGTGCCAGCAGCTTAGTCTGGCAGGGGAACACTGAAGCTTTCTTT,CASSLVWQGNTEAFF
TRBD2,.,TRBJ2-2,TRBV4-2,TGTGCCAGCAGCCAAGAAGGGATCGGGACTAGCGCTGGCGGGGAGCTGTTTTTT,CASSQEGIGTSAGGELFF
TRBD2,.,TRBJ2-3,TRBV19,TGTGCCAGTGGGGGAGGACTAGCGATTAGGGATACGCAGTATTTT,CASGGGLAIRDTQYF
.,.,TRBJ1-3,TRBV7-9,TGTGCCAGCAGGTCCCAGGGCGGGGGCCCCGGAAACACCATATATTTT,CASRSQGGGPGNTIYF
TRBD2,.,TRBJ2-2,TRBV27,TGTGCCAGCAGTGGCTCTCGGGGGGGGTGGACCGGGGAGCTGTTTTTT,CASSGSRGGWTGELFF
TRBD1,.,TRBJ1-1,TRBV4-3,TGCGCCAGCAGCCAAGGATGGGACAGGGGACCGAACACTGAAGCTTTCTTT,CASSQGWDRGPNTEAFF
TRBD2,once,TRBJ2-1,TRBV5-8,TGTGCCAGCACAGCGGGACTAGCAGGACACAATGAGCAGTTCTTC,CASTAGLAGHNEQFF
TRBD2,.,TRBJ2-1,TRBV6-1,TGTGCCAGCAGTGAAGCGAGGGGACTATACGAGCAGTTCTTC,CASSEARGLYEQFF
TRBD1,.,TRBJ2-7,TRBV11-2,TGTGCCAGCAAGGCAGGGGGTTACGAGCAGTACTTC,CASKAGGYEQYF
TRBD2,.,TRBJ2-1,TRBV2,TGTGCCAGCAGTCCTCTAGCGGGAGGTAGGAATGAGCAGTTCTTC,CASSPLAGGRNEQFF
.,.,TRBJ2-2,TRBV11-2,TGTGCCAGCACCTTTAGACAGTCTAACACCGGGGAGCTGTTTTTT,CASTFRQSNTGELFF
.,.,TRBJ2-2,TRBV5-4,TGTGCCAGCAGCTCCCAAAACACCGGGGAGCTGTTTTTT,CASSSQNTGELFF
.,.,TRBJ1-5,TRBV19,TGTGCCAGTAGTATAGGGCCAGGGGCAAGCAATCAGCCCCAGCATTTT,CASSIGPGASNQPQHF
.,.,TRBJ2-2,TRBV11-2,TGTGCCAGCAGCTACTCGGACACCGGGGAGCTGTTTTTT,CASSYSDTGELFF
.,.,TRBJ1-5,TRBV19,TGTGCCAGTAGTATCCTCCGGGACTTTCAGCCCCAGCATTTT,CASSILRDFQPQHF
TRBD1,.,TRBJ2-3,TRBV5-1,TGCGCCAGCAGCTTGCGGCAGGGGGCAGATACGCAGTATTTT,CASSLRQGADTQYF
TRBD2,once,TRBJ2-5,TRBV9,TGTGCCAGCAGCGTAGGTCCGGGACTAGCGGGCTTAGAGACCCAGTACTTC,CASSVGPGLAGLETQYF
TRBD2,once,TRBJ2-5,TRBV2,TGTGCCAGCAGTTTCCAGCGGGACCGAACCTACCAAGAGACCCAGTACTTC,CASSFQRDRTYQETQYF
.,.,TRBJ2-7,TRBV6-1,TGTGCCAGCAGTGAACCACGCCGGGGGGCCTCCTACGAGCAGTACTTC,CASSEPRRGASYEQYF
.,few,TRBJ2-7,TRBV5-6,TGTGCCAGCAGCTTCCAGGGCTCCTACGAGCAGTACTTC,CASSFQGSYEQYF
.,.,TRBJ2-5,TRBV11-2,TGTGCCAGCAGCCCGATCGCGGGAAAAAAAGAGACCCAGTACTTC,CASSPIAGKKETQYF
.,.,TRBJ2-3,TRBV13,TGTGCCAGCAGCTCCCCGAGCACAGATACGCAGTATTTT,CASSSPSTDTQYF
.,.,TRBJ2-7,TRBV5-1,TGCGCCAGCAGCTTGGAACGGGTTGCCTACGAGCAGTACTTC,CASSLERVAYEQYF
TRBD1,.,TRBJ1-4,TRBV19,TGTGCCGGGTTTCCGCCGGGACAGGGGTACGTACCGGAGGAAAAACTGTTTTTT,CAGFPPGQGYVPEEKLFF
.,.,TRBJ1-1,TRBV13,TGTGCCAGCAGCCGAACTGGACAGAGCGGAACTGAAGCTTTCTTT,CASSRTGQSGTEAFF
.,.,TRBJ1-2,TRBV19,TGTGCCAGTAGTTTCGGACAGCCTAGATTACAGAGGGGCTACACCTTC,CASSFGQPRLQRGYTF
.,.,TRBJ1-3,TRBV6-1,TGTGCCAACCCGCCTAGAAGAAACACCATATATTTT,CANPPRRNTIYF
.,.,TRBJ1-4,TRBV27,TGTGCCACCCGGGAGGGGGGCATTAGAACTGAAAAACTGTTTTTT,CATREGGIRTEKLFF
TRBD2,.,TRBJ2-5,TRBV4-1,TGCGCCAGCAGCCAAGATCGCTTCGGGGGGTACCAAGAGACCCAGTACTTC,CASSQDRFGGYQETQYF
.,.,TRBJ1-1,TRBV10-3,TGTGCCATCAGGGGGGGGAAAGACACTGAAGCTTTCTTT,CAIRGGKDTEAFF
TRBD1,.,TRBJ2-2,TRBV28,TGTGCCAGCACCCTAAACAGGGGCACCGGGGAGCTGTTTTTT,CASTLNRGTGELFF
.,.,TRBJ2-7,TRBV19,TGTGCCAGTAGTATAGCTCATCAGGAGGCGTACGAGCAGTACTTC,CASSIAHQEAYEQYF
TRBD2,.,TRBJ2-3,TRBV18,TGTGCCAGCTCACCAGCGGGGGGAAGAGATACGCAGTATTTT,CASSPAGGRDTQYF
TRBD2,.,TRBJ2-1,TRBV6-4,TGTGCCAGCAGTGAGCTAGCGGGGGCACAAAATGAGCAGTTCTTC,CASSELAGAQNEQFF
.,.,TRBJ1-3,TRBV11-2,TGTGCCAGCAGCTTAGATCGAGTCTTCTCTGGAAACACCATATATTTT,CASSLDRVFSGNTIYF
.,.,TRBJ2-1,TRBV5-4,TGTGCCAGCAGCTTGGAGTACGGTTCCTATGAGCAGTTCTTC,CASSLEYGSYEQFF
TRBD1,.,TRBJ2-7,TRBV18,TGTGCCAGCTCACCACCGACAGGGGGTACCTACGAGCAGTACTTC,CASSPPTGGTYEQYF
TRBD2,.,TRBJ2-7,TRBV6-5,TGTGCCAGCAGTCGGGGACTAGCGGGAGTGAAGATTGAGTACTTC,CASSRGLAGVKIEYF
.,.,TRBJ2-7,TRBV5-5,TGTGCCAGCAGCCCGGACAGCTACGAGCAGTACTTC,CASSPDSYEQYF
.,.,TRBJ2-5,TRBV19,TGTGCCAGTAGTATAGGAGGACAGACGGGGACCCAGTACTTC,CASSIGGQTGTQYF